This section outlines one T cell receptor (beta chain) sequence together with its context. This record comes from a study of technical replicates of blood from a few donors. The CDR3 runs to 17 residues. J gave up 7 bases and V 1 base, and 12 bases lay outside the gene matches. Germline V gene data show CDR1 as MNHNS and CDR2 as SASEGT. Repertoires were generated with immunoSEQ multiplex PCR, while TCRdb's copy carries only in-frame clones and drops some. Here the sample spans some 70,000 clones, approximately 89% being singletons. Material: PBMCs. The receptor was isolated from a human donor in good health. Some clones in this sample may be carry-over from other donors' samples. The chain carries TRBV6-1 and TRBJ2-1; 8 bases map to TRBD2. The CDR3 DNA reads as TGTGCCAGCAGTGAAGGGCTGCGGGCGGGGGGTCTGAATGAGCAGTTCTTC. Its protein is CASSEGLRAGGLNEQFF.